Presented here are 10 T cell receptor beta chains from one specimen sequenced in a study of shared T cell receptors in the human thymus. Method: immunoSEQ multiplex PCR; TCRdb's copy keeps in-frame clones and lacks some. The table shows fewer than 700,000 clones, with around 89% occurring only once. This sample was shared with a second study, whose subject was human thymus T cells.

Material for sequencing was thymocytes. Receptor source: a boy under two years old with a congenital heart defect.

V and J are TRBV7-2 and TRBJ1-5; a possible D gene is TRBD1 (6 bases). The CDR3 loop spans 19 amino acids. V was cut by 5 bases and J by 5 bases, with 28 bases left in between. Germline CDR1 and CDR2: SGHTA and FQGNSA. CDR3: CASSLLDRRDTHGDQPQHF. As DNA, the CDR3 is TGTGCCAGCAGCCTACTGGACCGCCGGGACACTCATGGGGATCAGCCCCAGCATTTT.

V gene TRBV9 combines with J gene TRBJ2-1, with 8 bases that match TRBD2. Germline loops: CDR1 SGDLS, CDR2 YYNGEE. There are 17 residues in the CDR3. V shed 3 bases, J shed 5 bases, and the junction held 13 bases outside the gene matches. The CDR3 here is CASSDPPGTSIHNEQFF. CDR3 DNA sequence: TGTGCCAGCAGCGATCCCCCCGGGACTAGTATCCACAATGAGCAGTTCTTC.

The rearrangement uses TRBV23-1 and TRBJ2-1; 13 bases are shared with TRBD2. TRBV23-1 has ORF status, its function being uncertain. The CDR3 totals 15 residues. V was pared by 4 bases and J by 14 bases, with 11 bases of the junction left unmatched. DNA for the CDR3: TGCGCCAGCAGTCTCGGGACTAGCGGGATGATAGGGGAGTTCTTC. As protein: CASSLGTSGMIGEFF.

V usage is TRBV25-1 and J usage is TRBJ2-3, with 10 positions matching TRBD2. Germline assignment: CDR1 MGHDK and CDR2 SYGVNS. V shed 2 bases, J shed 3 bases, and the junction held 8 bases outside the gene matches. The CDR3 contains 17 residues. This chain's CDR3 is CASSEQLAGEGTDTQYF. In DNA, the CDR3 is TGTGCCAGCAGTGAACAGCTAGCGGGAGAGGGAACAGATACGCAGTATTTT. Looking up the rest from reference TRBV25-1 and TRBJ2-3 gives the full variable domain: EADIYQTPRYLVIGTGKKITLECSQTMGHDKMYWYQQDPGMELHLIHYSYGVNSTEKGDLSSESTVSRIRTEHFPLTLESARPSHTSQYLCASSEQLAGEGTDTQYFGPGTRLTVL.

The V call is TRBV27, the J call TRBJ2-1; perhaps TRBD2 as D (6 bases). The CDR3 contains 17 residues. Trimming took 2 bases from V and 1 from J, leaving 15 bases between them. Germline loops: CDR1 MNHEY, CDR2 SMNVEV (reference sequence). The CDR3 DNA follows: TGTGCCAGCAGTTTAAACGGCAGCGGGTGTTCCTACAATGAGCAGTTCTTC. Protein: CASSLNGSGCSYNEQFF.

The genes are TRBV7-8 and TRBJ2-7; 8 bases align to TRBD2. CDR3 length: 16 residues. The V and J ends lost 5 bases and 1 base, in that order; junction bases with no gene match: 10. Per germline, CDR1 SGHVS and CDR2 FQNEAQ. For the CDR3, the DNA is TGTGCCAGCAGCCTACTCCGGACTAGCAGGTCCTACGAGCAGTACTTC. The encoded protein is CASSLLRTSRSYEQYF. Based on the CDR3 plus reference TRBV7-8 and TRBJ2-7, the full variable domain is GAGVSQSPRYKVAKRGQDVALRCDPISGHVSLFWYQQALGQGPEFLTYFQNEAQLDKSGLPSDRFFAERPEGSVSTLKIQRTQQEDSAVYLCASSLLRTSRSYEQYFGPGTRLTVT.

The V call is TRBV27, the J call TRBJ2-7; 9 bases fit TRBD2. Germline lookup yields CDR1 MNHEY and CDR2 SMNVEV (reference sequence). The CDR3 loop spans 14 amino acids. The junction had 5 bases not matched to a gene; V was cut back by 2 bases and J by 6 bases. CDR3: CASSLAGGLTEQYF. CDR3 in DNA: TGTGCCAGCAGTTTAGCGGGAGGGCTTACCGAGCAGTACTTC.

This chain links TRBV15 with TRBJ2-5, with unresolved D. The V gene lost 3 bases and the J gene lost 1 base, with 12 bases spanning the gap. The CDR3 length is 15 residues. Looked up from germline, CDR1 is LNHNV and CDR2 is YYDKDF (reference sequence). CDR3 in amino acids: CATSSPHGGQETQYF. The CDR3 DNA reads TGTGCCACCAGCAGTCCGCATGGCGGCCAAGAGACCCAGTACTTC.

V is TRBV7-8 and J is TRBJ2-7; D perhaps matches TRBD1 (6 bases). The germline CDR1 and CDR2 sequences are SGHVS and FQNEAQ. This CDR3 is built from 12 residues. V gave up 2 bases and J gave up 9 bases, with 11 bases separating them. The chain's CDR3 is CASSLKGDGQYF. The CDR3 DNA follows: TGTGCCAGCAGCTTAAAGGGGGACGGGCAGTACTTC.

As to this clone: Distinct nucleotide sequences in the sample also encode this CDR3. The V and J genes are TRBV6-5 and TRBJ2-1, with 7 nucleotides matching TRBD2. V lost 8 bases to trimming and J lost 8 bases; unmatched junction nucleotides: 12. The CDR3 covers 14 residues. CDR1 is MNHEY and CDR2 is SVGAGI in the germline V gene. The CDR3 loop is CASVSGLAGYEQFF. CDR3 nucleotides: TGTGCCAGCGTATCTGGATTAGCGGGTTATGAGCAGTTCTTC.